This paragraph reports one TCR beta chain. What this receptor recognizes is not known. There are no base qualities to consult, and no much larger clone falls within one base. The data were taken from a study of blood T cell repertoires in COVID-19 (dated by TCRdb to about 2020). About the full investigation: Samples from collaborators originated in the United States, Italy and Spain and spanned both the acute and convalescent phases of COVID-19. Sample metadata almost always included a de-identified subject ID, COVID-19 status, age in years and sex. The material from the prospective study consisted of cDNA or gDNA derived from T cells, B-cell-depleted T cells, or PBMCs. Deeply sampled blood TCRbeta repertoires from subjects exposed to, actively infected with, or recovered from COVID-19 were included in the dataset. Samples were obtained from the ongoing ImmuneRACE study (first 160 participants) and from 1,000 to 1,500 subjects provided by 6 global collaborators. The repertoires were released in a freely available public database meant as a resource for research on the immune response to SARS-CoV-2. HLA class I and class II types, where available, came from metadata supplied by the sample provider rather than from assay-based typing. General findings and caveats noted by the study authors: How much clinical and demographic metadata was included differed by source and by participant, and the metadata was provided uncurated.

The collaborating institutions used their own protocols to collect whole blood in K2EDTA tubes. Collaborator samples were shipped for TCRbeta analysis as frozen whole blood, isolated PBMCs, or DNA extracted from either sample type. The CDR3 runs 13 residues from the cysteine to the phenylalanine. Only the CDR3 DNA stays, 39 bases, in frame from base 1. Ends trimmed: V by 5 bases, J by 2 bases; bases unmatched to a gene: 2. The germline V gene encodes CDR1 MNHEY and CDR2 SVGEGT. TCRbeta CDR3 regions were amplified from genomic DNA by means of the immunoSEQ Assay, a bias-controlled multiplex PCR. The paper's processing steps were these. Nucleated cell counts per sample were estimated from amplification of reference gene primers within the assay. Sequence reads were collapsed and filtered to measure the absolute abundance of every unique TCRbeta CDR3 rearrangement. For each sample, productive Simpson clonality was calculated as the square root of Simpson's diversity index over productive rearrangements. TCRdb obtained this table from immuneACCESS and retained in-frame rearrangements with V and J assigned. These tables miss some clones; where compared with another copy, unresolved V genes account for less than half of the shortfall, and the remainder is unexplained. The DNA was the basis for D and trimming; V, J and clone size are from that table. This sample has 120,000 to 150,000 clones in its table, and around three quarters of those were observed once. The ten largest clones take up 16% of the sample.

The sequence joins TRBV6-2 or TRBV6-3 to TRBJ1-2, with 7 bases aligning to TRBD1. The TCR originated in a man aged 50 to 60 with acute or convalescent COVID-19. Specimen: peripheral blood. The nucleotide sequence is given as TGTGCCAGCAGTGAGACAGGGAACTATGGCTACACCTTC. The encoded protein is CASSETGNYGYTF.